Following are 4 T cell receptor beta chains from one sample sequenced in a study of CD8 T cells in ankylosing spondylitis. Each CDR3 protein is one row after TCRdb ran MiXCR on the 5' RACE reads. Counted here are 250,000 or so distinct CDR3 sequences, 18% occurring once; the ten biggest clones make up roughly 34%. Sample: blood, either unsorted or a sorted T cell fraction (not recorded which). These receptors were collected from a male donor with ankylosing spondylitis or in good health (not recorded which).

This clonotype occurred a few times. The chain has TRBV27 and TRBJ2-1; D is ambiguous. CDR1 is MNHEY, CDR2 SMNVEV, per germline (reference sequence). V lost 0 bases and J lost 7, with 7 bases in between. CDR3 size: 13 residues. The CDR3 sequence is CASSLSHLNEQFF. DNA of the CDR3: TGTGCCAGCAGTTTATCGCACTTAAATGAGCAGTTCTTC.

This clonotype turned up a few times. The CDR3: CASSLRGLAGPLEPETQYF. The CDR3 DNA is TGTGCCAGCAGCTTGCGGGGACTAGCGGGACCCCTGGAACCGGAGACCCAGTACTTC. V is TRBV5-6 and J is TRBJ2-5, with TRBD2 matching 13 bases. From germline, CDR1 is SGHDT and CDR2 YYEEEE. This CDR3 comprises 19 residues. The J segment lost 5 bases and the V segment lost 1 base, leaving 14 bases of the junction unmatched.

The rearrangement links TRBV5-1 to TRBJ2-1, with D perhaps matching TRBD2 (6 bases). Between the trimmed V and J ends, which lost 4 bases and 0 bases, there was a span of 8 bases. This CDR3 is 14 amino acids long. Germline V gene data show CDR1 as SGHRS and CDR2 as YFSETQ. This chain's CDR3 is CASSGTFSYNEQFF. The DNA for the CDR3 is TGCGCCAGCAGCGGGACTTTCTCCTACAATGAGCAGTTCTTC.

This clonotype showed up just a few times. V gene TRBV20-1 combines with J gene TRBJ2-1; D perhaps matches TRBD2 (5 bases). CDR1 is DFQATT, CDR2 SNEGSKA, per germline (reference sequence). Deletions cut 3 bases from V and 0 bases from J, with 18 bases between. The CDR3 is 17 amino acids. The CDR3, as DNA: TGCAGTGCTAGGGGCCACGATCCGGGGAGCTCCTACAATGAGCAGTTCTTC. Residues: CSARGHDPGSSYNEQFF.